This TCR beta chain derives from a study of T-cell memory formation after mild COVID-19. Across the study: TCR clustering was largely donor specific. Study-level results: Mainly in CM and EM were contracting CD4+ clones; CD8+ were in EMRA. Day 15 to 85 contracting clones showed balanced CD4/CD8; later expanders leaned CD4+. Certain responding clones were present in pre-infection memory, suggesting participation of cross-reactive memory.

CDR1 is SGHVS, CDR2 FNYEAQ, per germline. V was pared by 1 base and J by 5 bases, with 5 bases of the junction left unmatched. CDR3 size: 15 residues. TCRdb re-derived calls from the 5' RACE reads in MiXCR, one entry per CDR3 protein. The data show 300,000 to 400,000 distinct CDR3 sequences, approximately 13% seen once. Note on this clonotype: The antigen remains undetermined.

The chain joins TRBV7-6 to TRBJ1-1; 9 bases fit TRBD1. Sequenced: PBMCs or a T cell subset sorted from them (not recorded which). The clonotype originates from a man in his late teens or twenties who had mild COVID-19 (a few samples of this study predate the infection). Cell type and time point are not known. The CDR3 DNA is TGTGCCAGCAGCTTAGAAACAGGGGGCTTAACTGAAGCTTTCTTT. Its protein is CASSLETGGLTEAFF. Based on the CDR3 plus reference TRBV7-6 and TRBJ1-1, the full variable domain is GAGVSQSPRYKVTKRGQDVALRCDPISGHVSLYWYRQALGQGPEFLTYFNYEAQQDKSGLPNDRFSAERPEGSISTLTIQRTEQRDSAMYRCASSLETGGLTEAFFGQGTRLTVV.